Listed below are T cell receptor beta chains from one sample, sequenced in a study of shared clonotypes between healthy human individuals. Repertoires were generated with immunoSEQ multiplex PCR, while TCRdb's copy carries only in-frame clones and drops some. The repertoire holds some 500,000 clones, around 96% seen once, with nearly 0.065% in the top ten. Sequenced: naive CD4+ T cells sorted from blood. These receptors came from a woman in her 30s in good health. The CDR3 runs from the conserved cysteine through the conserved F or W. D genes are given only for firm matches. Where a row states a size, it is once, few, many or the class of an expanded clone; other rows omit it.

j_call | clone_size | v_call | d_call | cdr3_aa | cdr3_nt
TRBJ1-2 | . | TRBV30 | . | CAWSSRANYGYTF | TGTGCCTGGAGCTCGAGAGCTAACTATGGCTACACCTTC
TRBJ1-2 | once | TRBV7-9 | TRBD1 | CASSPRQGVYGYTF | TGTGCCAGCAGCCCGAGACAGGGGGTCTATGGCTACACCTTC
TRBJ2-5 | . | TRBV27 | . | CASRGLQETQYF | TGTGCCAGCAGGGGGCTTCAAGAGACCCAGTACTTC
TRBJ1-6 | . | TRBV4-1 | TRBD1 | CASSWDRGNSYNSPLHF | TGCGCCAGCAGCTGGGACAGGGGGAACTCCTATAATTCACCCCTCCACTTT
TRBJ2-5 | . | TRBV27 | . | CASSLWRHPQETQYF | TGTGCCAGCAGTTTATGGAGACATCCCCAAGAGACCCAGTACTTC
TRBJ2-1 | few | TRBV9 | . | CASSVVAGREQFF | TGTGCCAGCAGCGTAGTCGCCGGGCGTGAGCAGTTCTTC
TRBJ1-4 | . | TRBV28 | TRBD1 | CASSHQGGVELFF | TGTGCCAGCAGTCACCAGGGGGGGGTTGAACTGTTTTTT
TRBJ2-2 | . | TRBV6-1 | . | CASRPNTGELFF | TGTGCCAGCAGGCCGAACACCGGGGAGCTGTTTTTT
TRBJ1-5 | few | TRBV28 | TRBD1 | CASREGGVGDQPQHF | TGTGCCAGCAGGGAAGGGGGCGTAGGGGATCAGCCCCAGCATTTT
TRBJ1-5 | . | TRBV4-1 | . | CASSPRSPGSNQPQHF | TGCGCCAGCAGCCCCCGGTCCCCGGGGAGCAATCAGCCCCAGCATTTT
TRBJ1-1 | once | TRBV18 | . | CASSRGPETADTEAFF | TGTGCCAGCTCACGGGGACCGGAGACGGCCGACACTGAAGCTTTCTTT
TRBJ2-7 | once | TRBV6-1 | TRBD2 | CASTPAGVPYEQYF | TGTGCCAGCACCCCGGCGGGGGTCCCCTACGAGCAGTACTTC
TRBJ2-1 | . | TRBV5-5 | TRBD1 | CASSFGGQGYYNEQFF | TGTGCCAGCAGCTTTGGTGGACAGGGGTACTACAATGAGCAGTTCTTC
TRBJ1-1 | . | TRBV5-6 | . | CASSLWFTNTEAFF | TGTGCCAGCAGCTTGTGGTTCACGAACACTGAAGCTTTCTTT
TRBJ2-7 | . | TRBV5-1 | . | CASSQISAPSYEQYF | TGCGCCAGCAGCCAGATCTCCGCGCCATCCTACGAGCAGTACTTC
TRBJ1-3 | . | TRBV5-6 | . | CASSLNPSSGNTIYF | TGTGCCAGCAGCTTGAACCCGAGCTCTGGAAACACCATATATTTT
TRBJ2-3 | once | TRBV5-1 | . | CASSLDSGAVTDTQYF | TGCGCCAGCAGCTTGGATTCCGGGGCCGTAACAGATACGCAGTATTTT
TRBJ2-2 | . | TRBV5-1 | TRBD1 | CASSPSRPGTGGWTGELFF | TGCGCCAGCAGCCCTTCCCGGCCCGGGACAGGGGGCTGGACCGGGGAGCTGTTTTTT
TRBJ2-7 | . | TRBV20-1 | . | CSARQSYEQYF | TGCAGTGCTAGACAGTCCTACGAGCAGTACTTC
TRBJ2-5 | . | TRBV7-8 | TRBD2 | CASSLRPGLAGVLSEMGETQYF | TGTGCCAGCAGCTTACGCCCGGGACTAGCGGGAGTTTTGAGTGAAATGGGAGAGACCCAGTACTTC